These 9 T cell receptor beta chains were sequenced from one sample in a study of blood T cell repertoires in COVID-19. The assay was immunoSEQ multiplex PCR, and TCRdb's table has in-frame clones only and misses some. This table has about 370,000 clones, roughly nine tenths appearing once. The sample was peripheral blood. The receptors stem from a young woman with COVID-19, enrolled during active disease.

The chain joins TRBV18 to TRBJ2-7; TRBD1 might be the D (6 bases). Germline values: CDR1 KGHSH, CDR2 LQKENI. The CDR3 runs to 15 residues. V lost 3 bases and J lost 5, with 17 bases in between. The CDR3 DNA reads as TGTGCCAGCTCACCGTCCGGACAGCCGGTTGACGAGCAGTACGTC. It yields the protein CASSPSGQPVDEQYV.

The rearrangement links TRBV27 to TRBJ1-2; D remains ambiguous. CDR3 length: 12 residues. The germline V gene has CDR1 MNHEY and CDR2 SMNVEV (reference sequence). Trimming took off 10 bases at V and 3 bases at J, with 12 bases between the two ends. Here the CDR3 reads CATLRGYYGYTF. CDR3 nucleotides: TGTGCCACCCTCCGAGGTTACTATGGCTACACCTTC.

The gene calls are TRBV19 and TRBJ2-4; D possibly corresponds to TRBD2 (6 bases). The V and J ends lost 2 bases and 3 bases respectively, with 17 bases between them. CDR1 is LNHDA, CDR2 SQIVND, per germline (reference sequence). The CDR3 runs to 17 residues. Here the CDR3 reads CASSIRSRGGRKNIQYF. The CDR3 DNA reads TGTGCCAGTAGTATAAGGTCTCGGGGAGGTCGCAAAAACATTCAGTACTTC.

This rearrangement joins TRBV9 to TRBJ1-3; the D is unclear. The CDR3 is 15 amino acids. V dropped 0 bases and J dropped 3 bases, with 10 bases sitting between them. CDR1 and CDR2 (germline): SGDLS, YYNGEE. CDR3 amino acids: CASSVGQRDGNTIYF. The CDR3 nucleotides are TGTGCCAGCAGCGTAGGGCAGAGGGATGGAAACACCATATATTTT.

This clone showed up just once. The chain carries TRBV7-2 and TRBJ1-2; 9 bases are shared with TRBD1. V lost 5 bases, J lost 4 bases, and 5 bases stayed unmatched. CDR3 length: 14 amino acids. CDR1 and CDR2 (germline): SGHTA, FQGNSA. CDR3 sequence: CASSLQDRGYGYTF. The CDR3, as DNA: TGTGCCAGCAGCCTTCAGGACAGGGGCTATGGCTACACCTTC.

V usage is TRBV5-4 and J usage is TRBJ1-4, with 7 bases that match TRBD1. The V and J ends lost 4 bases and 3 bases, in that order; junction bases with no gene match: 6. Looked up from germline, CDR1 is SGHNT and CDR2 is YYREEE (reference sequence). The CDR3 contains 15 residues. CDR3 DNA: TGTGCCAGCAGCACAGGACAGGTGTCTAATGAAAAACTGTTTTTT. This codes for CASSTGQVSNEKLFF.

The chain carries TRBV7-9 and TRBJ1-4; weak D call: TRBD1 (6 bases). The CDR3 contains 15 residues. Per the germline V gene, CDR1 is SEHNR and CDR2 is FQNEAQ (reference sequence). V gave up 1 base and J gave up 2 bases, with 8 bases separating them. The CDR3 nucleotides read TGTGCCAGCAGCTTAGAAAGGGGGACTAATGAAAAACTGTTTTTT. This encodes CASSLERGTNEKLFF.

In this sample, this clone turned up a few times. The chain's CDR3 is CATSDNRDQETQYF. Written as DNA, the CDR3 is TGTGCCACCAGTGATAACAGGGACCAAGAGACCCAGTACTTC. The V gene is TRBV24-1, the J gene TRBJ2-5; TRBD1 is a possible D gene (6 bases). There are 14 residues in the CDR3. Trimming took off 3 bases at V and 0 bases at J, with 7 bases between the two ends. CDR1 is KGHDR, CDR2 SFDVKD, per germline.

The chain uses TRBV5-4 and TRBJ2-2; 10 nucleotides agree with TRBD1. CDR1 is SGHNT and CDR2 is YYREEE in the germline V gene (reference sequence). With 3 bases clipped from V and 7 bases from J, the junction kept 12 bases outside the gene matches. CDR3 length: 17 amino acids. CDR3 sequence: CASSWRSGQGMVGELFF. The CDR3 bases are TGTGCCAGCAGCTGGCGATCGGGACAGGGGATGGTCGGGGAGCTGTTTTTT.